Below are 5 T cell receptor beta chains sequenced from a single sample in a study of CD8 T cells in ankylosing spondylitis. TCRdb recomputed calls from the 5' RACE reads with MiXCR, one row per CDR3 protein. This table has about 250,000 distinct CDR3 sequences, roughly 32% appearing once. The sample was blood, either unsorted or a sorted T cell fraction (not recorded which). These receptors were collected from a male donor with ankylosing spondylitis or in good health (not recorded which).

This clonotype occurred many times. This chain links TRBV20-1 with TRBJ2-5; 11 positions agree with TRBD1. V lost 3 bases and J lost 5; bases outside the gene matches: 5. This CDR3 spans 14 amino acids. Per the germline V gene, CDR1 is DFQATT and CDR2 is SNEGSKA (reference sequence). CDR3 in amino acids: CSASGQGAGETQYF. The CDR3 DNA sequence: TGCAGTGCTAGTGGACAGGGGGCAGGGGAGACCCAGTACTTC.

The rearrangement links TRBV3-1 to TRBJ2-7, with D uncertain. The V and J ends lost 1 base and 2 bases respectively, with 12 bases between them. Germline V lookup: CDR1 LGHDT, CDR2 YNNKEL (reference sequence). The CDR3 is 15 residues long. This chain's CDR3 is CASSQGLALTYEQYF. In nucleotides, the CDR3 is TGTGCCAGCAGCCAAGGTCTGGCGCTCACCTACGAGCAGTACTTC.

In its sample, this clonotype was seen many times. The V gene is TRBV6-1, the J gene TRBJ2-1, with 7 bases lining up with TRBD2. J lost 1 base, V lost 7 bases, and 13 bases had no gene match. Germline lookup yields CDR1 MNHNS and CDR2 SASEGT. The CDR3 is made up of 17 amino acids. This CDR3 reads CASTNTRWGGSYNEQFF. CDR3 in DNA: TGTGCCAGCACCAACACGCGGTGGGGGGGATCCTACAATGAGCAGTTCTTC.

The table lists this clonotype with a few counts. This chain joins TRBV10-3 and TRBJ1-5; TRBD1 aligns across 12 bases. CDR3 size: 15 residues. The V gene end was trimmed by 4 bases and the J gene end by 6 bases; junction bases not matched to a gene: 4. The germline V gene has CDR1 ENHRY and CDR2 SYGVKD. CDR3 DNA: TGTGCCATCAGTGCGGGACAGGGGGCCGGTCAGCCCCAGCATTTT. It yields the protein CAISAGQGAGQPQHF.

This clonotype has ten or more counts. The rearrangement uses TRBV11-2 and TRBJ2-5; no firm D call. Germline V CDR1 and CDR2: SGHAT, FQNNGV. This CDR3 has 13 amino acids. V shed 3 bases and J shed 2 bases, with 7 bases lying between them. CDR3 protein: CASSFWGQETQYF. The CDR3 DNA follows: TGTGCCAGCAGCTTTTGGGGTCAAGAGACCCAGTACTTC.